This TCR beta chain was captured in a study of T cell changes during pregnancy in multiple sclerosis. The CDR3 runs 18 residues. Germline values: CDR1 LGHNA, CDR2 YNFKEQ. V lost 0 bases, J lost 3 bases, and 14 bases stayed unmatched. Here immunoSEQ multiplex PCR was the method, and the copy in TCRdb shows in-frame clones only, minus some. The sample contains roughly 75,000 clones, approximately 92% of which appear only once. The clonotype was recovered from a female donor in good health, enrolled as a control in a pregnancy study. Specimen: peripheral blood, collected in the third trimester of pregnancy. The rearrangement joins TRBV4-2 to TRBJ2-7; the match to TRBD2 covers 7 bases. CDR3 nucleotides: TGTGCCAGCAGCCAAGATTTGTCCCCTTGGGTAGCGGGCTACGAGCAGTACTTC. It encodes CASSQDLSPWVAGYEQYF.